This entry describes one T cell receptor beta chain. TCRdb re-analysed the PCR reads in MiXCR, keeping a single row per CDR3 protein. The data contain about 10,000 distinct CDR3 sequences, 21% of them singletons. The CDR3 runs 15 residues. V dropped 0 bases and J dropped 5 bases, with 11 bases sitting between them. The germline CDR1 and CDR2 sequences are SGHTA and FQGNSA. These data belong to a study of molecular identifiers for immune sequencing clone quantification. Study as a whole: Naive CD8 RNA (around 20,000 or 100,000 cells) was divided into five aliquots, with four sequenced.

The sequenced material came from naive CD8+ T cells from blood, with Jurkat cell RNA spiked in. Subset of the sample: FACS-sorted CD8+CD4-CCR7+CD45RA+ naive T cells. The receptor was isolated from a human donor in good health. Some libraries in this study had Jurkat cell RNA spiked in. The J gene is TRBJ1-5, the V gene TRBV7-2; possibly TRBD1 for D (5 bases). The CDR3 loop reads CASSLALGTYQPQHF. CDR3 nucleotides: TGTGCCAGCAGCTTAGCGCTGGGGACGTATCAGCCCCAGCATTTT.